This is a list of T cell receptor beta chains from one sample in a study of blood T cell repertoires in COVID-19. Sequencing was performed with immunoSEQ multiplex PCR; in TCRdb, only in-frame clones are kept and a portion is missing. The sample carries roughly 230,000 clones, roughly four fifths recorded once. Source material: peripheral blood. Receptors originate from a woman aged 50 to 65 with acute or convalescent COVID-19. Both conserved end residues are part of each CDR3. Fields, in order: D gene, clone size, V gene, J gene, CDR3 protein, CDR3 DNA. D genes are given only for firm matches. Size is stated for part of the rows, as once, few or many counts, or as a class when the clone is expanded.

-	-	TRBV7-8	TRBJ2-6	CASSSSDSGANVLTF	TGTGCCAGCAGCTCCTCAGACTCTGGGGCCAACGTCCTGACTTTC
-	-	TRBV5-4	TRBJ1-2	CASSPFTAGDYGYTF	TGTGCCAGCAGCCCCTTCACAGCGGGAGACTATGGCTACACCTTC
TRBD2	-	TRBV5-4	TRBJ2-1	CASSLLADYNEQFF	TGTGCCAGCAGCTTACTAGCGGACTACAATGAGCAGTTCTTC
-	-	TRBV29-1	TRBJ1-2	CSVEEGRVGYGYTF	TGCAGCGTTGAAGAGGGCAGGGTAGGCTATGGCTACACCTTC
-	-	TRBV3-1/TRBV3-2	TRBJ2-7	CASSQEWDTIYEQYF	TGTGCCAGCAGCCAAGAGTGGGACACCATCTACGAGCAGTACTTC
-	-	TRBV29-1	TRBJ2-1	CSVRRDSYNEQFF	TGCAGCGTCCGTCGGGACTCCTACAATGAGCAGTTCTTC
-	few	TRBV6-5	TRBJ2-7	CASGAGEKYEQYF	TGTGCCAGTGGCGCGGGTGAAAAGTACGAGCAGTACTTC
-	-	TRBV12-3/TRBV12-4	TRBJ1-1	CASSFGVYTEAFF	TGTGCCAGCAGTTTCGGGGTATACACTGAAGCTTTCTTT
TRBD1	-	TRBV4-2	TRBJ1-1	CASSQPGQSQEAFF	TGTGCCAGCAGCCAGCCGGGACAGAGCCAGGAAGCTTTCTTT
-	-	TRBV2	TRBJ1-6	CASEARHSENSPLHF	TGTGCCAGCGAAGCGCGGCACTCCGAGAATTCACCCCTCCACTTT
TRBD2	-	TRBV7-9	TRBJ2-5	CASSSTGTRVQETQYF	TGTGCCAGCAGCTCTACCGGGACTAGAGTCCAAGAGACCCAGTACTTC
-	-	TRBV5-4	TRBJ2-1	CASSPRSQPQTNEQFF	TGTGCCAGCAGCCCCCGGTCCCAACCTCAAACTAATGAGCAATTCTTC
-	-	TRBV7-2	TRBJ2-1	CASSWDFSYNEQFF	TGTGCCAGCAGCTGGGACTTCTCCTACAATGAGCAGTTCTTC
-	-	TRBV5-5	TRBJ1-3	CASSFENTIYF	TGTGCCAGCAGCTTCGAGAACACCATATATTTT
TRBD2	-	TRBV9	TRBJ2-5	CASSVSIAGDETQYF	TGTGCCAGCAGCGTGTCTATAGCGGGAGACGAGACCCAGTACTTC
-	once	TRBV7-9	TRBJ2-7	CASSSVNSYEQYF	TGTGCCAGCAGCTCGGTGAACTCCTACGAGCAGTACTTC
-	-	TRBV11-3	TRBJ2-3	CASSERQGAGDTQYF	TGTGCCAGCAGCGAACGCCAAGGGGCTGGGGATACGCAGTATTTT
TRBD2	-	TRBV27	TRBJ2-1	CASSLGTSGNEQFF	TGTGCCAGCAGTTTAGGGACTAGCGGCAATGAGCAGTTCTTC
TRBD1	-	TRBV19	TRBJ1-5	CASSGGQGRGGNQPQHF	TGTGCCAGTAGCGGGGGACAGGGAAGAGGGGGTAATCAGCCCCAGCATTTT
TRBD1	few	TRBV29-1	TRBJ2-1	CSVEGGQGLDEQFF	TGCAGCGTTGAAGGGGGACAGGGGTTGGATGAGCAGTTCTTC
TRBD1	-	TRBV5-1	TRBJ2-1	CASSSLTGPTSYNEQFF	TGCGCCAGCAGCTCCCTGACAGGGCCCACCTCCTACAATGAGCAGTTCTTC
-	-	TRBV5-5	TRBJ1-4	CASSFAGTNEKLFF	TGTGCCAGCAGCTTTGCAGGGACTAATGAAAAACTGTTTTTT
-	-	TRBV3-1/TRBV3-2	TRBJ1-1	CASSQDVGPGSMAFF	TGTGCCAGCAGCCAAGATGTTGGTCCGGGGTCAATGGCTTTCTTT
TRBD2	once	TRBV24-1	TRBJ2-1	CATSDLSGGDTMRQFF	TGTGCCACCAGTGATTTAAGCGGGGGCGATACAATGAGGCAGTTCTTC
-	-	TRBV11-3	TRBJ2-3	CASSLRGTRSADTQYF	TGTGCCAGCAGCTTACGAGGGACTCGCAGTGCAGATACGCAGTATTTT
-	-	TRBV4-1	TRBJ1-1	CASSQDGTTAREAFF	TGCGCCAGCAGCCAAGATGGGACAACGGCCCGTGAAGCTTTCTTT
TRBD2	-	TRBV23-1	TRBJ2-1	CASSQKLTSGQWDEQFF	TGCGCCAGCAGTCAAAAATTGACTAGCGGTCAATGGGATGAGCAGTTCTTC
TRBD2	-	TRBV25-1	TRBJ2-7	CASRAGLAGGKASEQYF	TGTGCCAGCAGAGCGGGACTAGCGGGAGGGAAGGCATCCGAGCAGTACTTC
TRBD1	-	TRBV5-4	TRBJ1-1	CASSPGQAFMNTEAFF	TGTGCCAGCAGCCCGGGACAGGCATTTATGAACACTGAAGCTTTCTTT
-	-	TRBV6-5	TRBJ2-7	CASSPRSLLSYEQYF	TGTGCCAGCAGTCCCAGATCATTACTATCCTACGAGCAGTACTTC
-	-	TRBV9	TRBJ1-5	CASSGGPGEQPQHF	TGTGCCAGCAGCGGGGGCCCGGGGGAACAGCCCCAGCATTTT
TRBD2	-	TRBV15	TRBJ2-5	CATSRDSGRNQETQYF	TGTGCCACCAGCAGAGATAGCGGGAGAAACCAAGAGACCCAGTACTTC
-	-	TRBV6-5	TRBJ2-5	CASWGGPETQYF	TGTGCCAGCTGGGGGGGGCCGGAGACCCAGTACTTC
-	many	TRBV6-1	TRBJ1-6	CASSEETGLYNSPLHF	TGTGCCAGCAGTGAAGAAACAGGGTTGTATAATTCACCCCTCCACTTT
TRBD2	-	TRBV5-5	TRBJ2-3	CASSGTSGRADTDTQYF	TGTGCCAGCAGCGGTACTAGCGGGAGGGCCGATACAGATACGCAGTATTTT
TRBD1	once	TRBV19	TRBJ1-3	CASSVPRTGPLGTIYF	TGTGCCAGTAGCGTTCCTCGGACAGGGCCTTTGGGCACCATATATTTT
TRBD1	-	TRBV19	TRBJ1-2	CASALTGTVNYGYTF	TGTGCCAGTGCACTTACCGGGACAGTGAACTATGGCTACACCTTC
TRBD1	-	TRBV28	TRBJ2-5	CASSPGQERRETQYF	TGTGCCAGCAGTCCCGGACAGGAACGGAGGGAGACCCAGTACTTC
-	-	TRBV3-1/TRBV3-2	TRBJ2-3	CASSQDFGGPQDTQYF	TGTGCCAGCAGCCAAGATTTCGGGGGGCCCCAAGATACGCAGTATTTT
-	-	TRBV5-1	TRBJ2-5	CASSPHPKGDETQYF	TGCGCCAGCAGCCCCCACCCGAAGGGAGACGAGACCCAGTACTTC
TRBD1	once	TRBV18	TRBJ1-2	CASSPQEGARGYTF	TGTGCCAGCTCACCACAAGAGGGGGCTCGTGGCTACACCTTC
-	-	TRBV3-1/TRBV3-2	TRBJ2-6	CASSSSPSGANVLTF	TGTGCCAGCAGCTCCAGTCCATCTGGGGCCAACGTCCTGACTTTC